Below, 25 T cell receptor beta chains from the same sample are listed, as sequenced in a study of blood T cell repertoires in COVID-19. Sequencing was performed with immunoSEQ multiplex PCR; in TCRdb, only in-frame clones are kept and a portion is missing. The sample has 86,000 or so clones; around 80% are singletons. Sequencing used peripheral blood. Source of these receptors: a man between 65 and 85 years old with acute or convalescent COVID-19.

This clone has a single count. The chain is built from TRBV27 and TRBJ2-2; tentative D call: TRBD2 (6 bases). From germline, CDR1 is MNHEY and CDR2 SMNVEV (reference sequence). This CDR3 is 14 amino acids long. V was cut by 3 bases and J by 1 base, with 6 bases left in between. Here the CDR3 reads CASSFGGNTGELFF. In DNA, the CDR3 is TGTGCCAGCAGTTTCGGGGGGAACACCGGGGAGCTGTTTTTT.

This clone was observed once. This rearrangement joins TRBV6-5 to TRBJ2-5, with D possibly being TRBD1 (6 bases). The V gene lost 6 bases and the J gene lost 4 bases, with 15 bases spanning the gap. The CDR3 contains 14 residues. Per the germline V gene, CDR1 is MNHEY and CDR2 is SVGAGI. The DNA of the CDR3 is TGTGCCAGCAGCCTGCAGGGGCTGCCAGAGACCCAGTACTTC. It specifies CASSLQGLPETQYF.

The chain is built from TRBV7-2 and TRBJ1-1; possibly TRBD1 for D (5 bases). Trimming removed 3 bases at V and 4 bases at J, with 12 bases between. The CDR3 totals 14 residues. The V gene's germline CDR1 is SGHTA and CDR2 FQGNSA. This chain's CDR3 is CASSFSSGGTEAFF. The CDR3 DNA is TGTGCCAGCAGCTTTTCTTCGGGGGGCACTGAAGCTTTCTTT.

This clone was seen a single time. The genes are TRBV7-8 and TRBJ2-1; 7 bases map to TRBD2. Looked up from germline, CDR1 is SGHVS and CDR2 is FQNEAQ. This CDR3 has 15 residues. The junction had 3 bases not matched to a gene; V was cut back by 4 bases and J by 0 bases. CDR3 DNA sequence: TGTGCCAGCAGCTACGGGGACTACTCCTACAATGAGCAGTTCTTC. Protein: CASSYGDYSYNEQFF.

V usage is TRBV5-6 and J usage is TRBJ2-1; 12 bases agree with TRBD2. The CDR3 has 17 residues. Per the germline V gene, CDR1 is SGHDT and CDR2 is YYEEEE. The ends lost 4 bases at V and 4 bases at J; junction bases unmatched: 9. The CDR3 loop is CASSPPLAGGPYNEQFF. CDR3 bases: TGTGCCAGCAGCCCCCCCCTAGCGGGGGGGCCTTACAATGAGCAGTTCTTC.

V usage is TRBV19 and J usage is TRBJ1-6; the D is unclear. V was pared by 5 bases and J by 7 bases, with 9 bases between. Germline loops: CDR1 LNHDA, CDR2 SQIVND (reference sequence). This CDR3 has 13 amino acids. The CDR3 loop reads CASSRGENSPLHF. DNA for the CDR3: TGTGCCAGTAGTCGCGGGGAAAATTCACCCCTCCACTTT.

The gene calls are TRBV5-1 and TRBJ2-7, with a weak D call TRBD2 (6 bases). With 2 bases removed from V and 3 bases from J, the gap between germline ends came to 9 bases. In germline, CDR1 is SGHRS, CDR2 YFSETQ. The CDR3 loop spans 13 amino acids. The CDR3 loop reads CASSFTDYYEQYF. The CDR3 DNA reads as TGCGCCAGCAGCTTTACGGACTACTACGAGCAGTACTTC.

This chain uses TRBV5-1 with TRBJ1-1; perhaps TRBD1 as D (5 bases). This CDR3 is 16 amino acids long. Germline values: CDR1 SGHRS, CDR2 YFSETQ. Between the trimmed V and J ends, which lost 4 bases and 0 bases, there was a span of 16 bases. Here the CDR3 reads CASSPAGGTMNTEAFF. For the CDR3, the DNA is TGCGCCAGCAGCCCCGCGGGGGGGACCATGAACACTGAAGCTTTCTTT.

This clone was found once. This rearrangement joins TRBV6-5 to TRBJ1-5; D is undetermined. Germline lookup yields CDR1 MNHEY and CDR2 SVGAGI. The length of the CDR3 is 13 residues. V lost 7 bases, J lost 4 bases, and 11 bases lay in between. The CDR3 is CASKNPGNQPQHF. The CDR3, as DNA: TGTGCCAGCAAGAACCCGGGGAATCAGCCCCAGCATTTT.

This sequence joins TRBV6-7 and TRBJ1-6, with TRBD1 as a possible D gene (6 bases). TRBV6-7 is assigned to the ORF class and has an uncertain function. The length of the CDR3 is 14 residues. CDR3 sequence: CNRQVAWYNSPLHF. The DNA of the CDR3 is TGTAACCGACAGGTTGCTTGGTATAATTCACCCCTCCACTTT.

The V gene is TRBV3-1 (or the pseudogene TRBV3-2), the J gene TRBJ1-2; D ambiguous. CDR1 and CDR2 (germline): LGHDT, YNNKEL (reference sequence). The CDR3 is 13 residues long. Trimming stripped 1 base from V and 3 bases from J, with 6 bases between. Here the CDR3 reads CASSQVGHYGYTF. The CDR3 DNA sequence: TGTGCCAGCAGCCAAGTTGGGCACTATGGCTACACCTTC.

The V gene is TRBV29-1, the J gene TRBJ2-2; D is perhaps TRBD1 (6 bases). This CDR3 comprises 14 residues. V was cut by 4 bases and J by 2 bases, with 11 bases left in between. Germline assignment: CDR1 SQVTM and CDR2 ANQGSEA. The CDR3 bases are TGCAGCGTTGGCGCCGGGACAAACACCGGGGAGCTGTTTTTT. This gives the protein CSVGAGTNTGELFF.

The chain uses TRBV5-1 and TRBJ2-1, with D hard to call. V dropped 7 bases and J dropped 9 bases, with 20 bases sitting between them. The CDR3 has 14 residues. CDR1 and CDR2 (germline): SGHRS, YFSETQ. CDR3 residues: CASARFAPGSEQFF. CDR3 DNA: TGCGCCAGCGCTCGATTTGCCCCCGGTAGTGAGCAGTTCTTC. The whole variable domain, remainder taken from reference TRBV5-1 and TRBJ2-1, is KAGVTQTPRYLIKTRGQQVTLSCSPISGHRSVSWYQQTPGQGLQFLFEYFSETQRNKGNFPGRFSGRQFSNSRSEMNVSTLELGDSALYLCASARFAPGSEQFFGPGTRLTVL.

This clone was seen a handful of times. The rearrangement joins TRBV28 to TRBJ1-2, with no clear D. This CDR3 spans 15 amino acids. V shed 3 bases and J shed 2 bases, with 13 bases lying between them. Germline values: CDR1 MDHEN, CDR2 SYDVKM. The CDR3 DNA follows: TGTGCCAGCAGTTTTAACCAGGTAGACAACTATGGCTACACCTTC. Its protein is CASSFNQVDNYGYTF.

For the CDR3, the DNA is TGTGCCAGCAGCCGGGCCAACACTGAAGCTTTCTTT. Residues: CASSRANTEAFF. This chain uses TRBV3-1 (or the pseudogene TRBV3-2) with TRBJ1-1; D is uncertain. The CDR3 sequence is 12 residues long. Trimming shortened V by 4 bases and J by 2 bases, and 5 bases separated the two germline ends. Germline V gene lookup returns CDR1 LGHDT and CDR2 YNNKEL (reference sequence).

The rearrangement links TRBV29-1 to TRBJ2-3, with 9 nucleotides matching TRBD1. Germline lookup yields CDR1 SQVTM and CDR2 ANQGSEA. CDR3 size: 17 residues. The V segment lost 1 base and the J segment 2 bases; nucleotides outside the gene matches: 10. CDR3 nucleotide sequence: TGCAGCGTTGAAGTTTTTCCGGGACAGGGACCCACAGATACGCAGTATTTT. This codes for CSVEVFPGQGPTDTQYF.

V gene TRBV7-5 combines with J gene TRBJ2-7; the table names TRBD2, a call not compared with the DNA. TRBV7-5 is deemed a pseudogene. The CDR3 length is 15 residues. The CDR3 sequence: CVRSFWAGPYYEQYF. The CDR3 DNA reads as TGTGTCAGAAGCTTCTGGGCGGGACCCTACTACGAGCAGTACTTC.

The chain recombines TRBV7-2 with TRBJ2-1; D not certain. CDR1 and CDR2 from the germline V gene are SGHTA and FQGNSA. Trimming took 1 base from V and 4 from J, leaving 5 bases between them. This CDR3 contains 13 residues. CDR3 sequence: CASSLGLYNEQFF. The CDR3 nucleotides are TGTGCCAGCAGCTTAGGTCTTTACAATGAGCAGTTCTTC.

V gene TRBV24-1 combines with J gene TRBJ2-3, with 7 bases fitting TRBD2. Trimming took 7 bases from V and 2 from J; bases not matched to a gene: 5. Per the germline V gene, CDR1 is KGHDR and CDR2 is SFDVKD. The CDR3 has 14 amino acids. CDR3: CATRARDYTDTQYF. CDR3 bases: TGTGCCACCAGAGCCCGGGACTACACAGATACGCAGTATTTT.

This sequence joins TRBV19 and TRBJ1-5, with D tentatively TRBD1 (5 bases). This CDR3 is built from 13 residues. Germline V gene sequence: CDR1 LNHDA, CDR2 SQIVND (reference sequence). Trimming cost V 4 bases and J 7 bases, with 11 bases left between them. CDR3: CASSTGIRQPQHF. The CDR3 DNA sequence: TGTGCCAGTAGTACAGGGATCAGGCAGCCCCAGCATTTT.

This clone was counted once. This sequence joins TRBV7-3 and TRBJ1-1; D gene unclear. The CDR3 length is 14 residues. V gave up 2 bases and J gave up 11 bases, with 18 bases separating them. Germline values: CDR1 SGHTA, CDR2 FQGTGA. CDR3: CASSLASGNVEAFF. CDR3 in DNA: TGTGCCAGCAGCTTAGCCTCGGGGAATGTTGAGGCTTTCTTT.

This clone was found a few times. The V and J genes are TRBV13 and TRBJ1-1; D is possibly TRBD1 (5 bases). Trimming pared 5 bases from V and 5 bases from J, leaving 9 bases between. The CDR3 length is 12 residues. Germline V CDR1 and CDR2: PRHDT, FYEKMQ (reference sequence). The CDR3 sequence: CASSRGLTEAFF. In nucleotides, the CDR3 is TGTGCCAGCAGCAGGGGCTTGACTGAAGCTTTCTTT. Based on the CDR3 plus reference TRBV13 and TRBJ1-1, the full variable domain is AAGVIQSPRHLIKEKRETATLKCYPIPRHDTVYWYQQGPGQDPQFLISFYEKMQSDKGSIPDRFSAQQFSDYHSELNMSSLELGDSALYFCASSRGLTEAFFGQGTRLTVV.

V gene TRBV3-1 (or the pseudogene TRBV3-2) combines with J gene TRBJ2-2; D remains ambiguous. V was cut by 2 bases and J by 4 bases, with 5 bases left in between. CDR1 and CDR2 from the germline V gene are LGHDT and YNNKEL (reference sequence). CDR3 length equals 13 residues. CDR3 amino acids: CASSQRSTGELFF. In DNA, the CDR3 is TGTGCCAGCAGCCAACGGAGCACCGGGGAGCTGTTTTTT.

This chain links TRBV7-2 with TRBJ1-4; TRBD1 agrees at 12 bases. V was clipped by 3 bases and J by 2 bases; unmatched bases: 7. CDR3 size: 18 residues. Germline V gene data show CDR1 as SGHTA and CDR2 as FQGNSA. The CDR3 nucleotides read TGTGCCAGCAGCTTCCAGGGGACAGGGGGCGCGACTAATGAAAAACTGTTTTTT. The encoded protein is CASSFQGTGGATNEKLFF. The full variable domain, completed using reference TRBV7-2 and TRBJ1-4, is GAGVSQSPSNKVTEKGKDVELRCDPISGHTALYWYRQSLGQGLEFLIYFQGNSAPDKSGLPSDRFSAERTGGSVSTLTIQRTQQEDSAVYLCASSFQGTGGATNEKLFFGSGTQLSVL.

This clone was detected only a few times. The chain combines TRBV4-1 with TRBJ1-2; 10 bases agree with TRBD1. There are 16 residues in the CDR3. V was clipped by 0 bases and J by 7 bases; unmatched bases: 8. Germline assignment: CDR1 MGHRA and CDR2 YSYEKL. CDR3 sequence reads: CASSQDRDRGLFGYTF. The CDR3 DNA is TGCGCCAGCAGCCAAGATCGGGACAGGGGTTTGTTTGGCTACACCTTC.